This paragraph covers one TCR beta chain sequence. The target antigen is unknown. This sample is part of a study of T cell responses to AZD1222 COVID-19 vaccine. Overall study: Researchers grouped second doses given at about 4 or about 12 weeks into one pool. Study-level findings and limits: Donors were mostly white British, more females; clonal diversity possibly underestimated. CD4 TCRs associated with vaccination spanned spike, dominating at 160-218 and 743-854.

The CDR3 contains 14 residues. V was clipped by 8 bases and J by 5 bases; unmatched bases: 7. Germline V lookup: CDR1 SNHLY, CDR2 FYNNEI. Sequenced by immunoSEQ multiplex PCR; TCRdb stores in-frame clones only, minus some. This sample has 250,000 or so clones, with 85% to 95% found just once. Sample: peripheral blood, taken on day 0 of AZD1222 vaccination. The chain carries TRBV2 and TRBJ1-5; 9 nucleotides agree with TRBD1. This TCR was recovered from an adult in good health. As DNA, the CDR3 is TGTGCCAGCGGCCGGGACAGGGCCTATCAGCCCCAGCATTTT. As protein: CASGRDRAYQPQHF.